This entry lists 13 T cell receptor beta chains sequenced from one sample in a study of blood T cell repertoires in COVID-19. TCRdb's table, derived via immunoSEQ multiplex PCR, lists solely in-frame clones and lacks some. The table shows 150,000 to 200,000 clones, with 65% to 85% occurring only once. Sequencing was carried out using PBMCs or T cells enriched from blood (not recorded which). These receptors were collected from a man aged 35-49 years who had recovered from COVID-19.

The chain carries TRBV14 and TRBJ1-2, with D tentatively TRBD1 (5 bases). Germline-derived CDR1 and CDR2 are SGHDN and FVKESK. V lost 4 bases to trimming and J lost 4 bases, with 16 bases between them. The length of the CDR3 is 15 residues. This CDR3 reads CASSLTEQGSYGYTF. CDR3 bases: TGTGCCAGCAGCCTGACCGAGCAGGGATCCTATGGCTACACCTTC.

Remarks on this clone: At the DNA level, this CDR3 is encoded by other sequences in the same sample as well. V and J are TRBV19 and TRBJ1-1; D is undetermined. Per the germline V gene, CDR1 is LNHDA and CDR2 is SQIVND (reference sequence). V lost 3 bases and J 0 bases, leaving 8 bases between the germline ends. This CDR3 is built from 14 residues. The DNA of the CDR3 is TGTGCCAGTAGTATTACAGCCCTGAACACTGAAGCTTTCTTT. This gives the protein CASSITALNTEAFF.

The rearrangement uses TRBV9 and TRBJ2-2, with D possibly being TRBD2 (6 bases). V lost 3 bases, J lost 6 bases, and 9 bases lay in between. The CDR3 has 13 residues. In germline, CDR1 is SGDLS, CDR2 YYNGEE. In DNA, the CDR3 is TGTGCCAGCAGCGCACCGGGGGCCGGGGAGCTGTTTTTT. The encoded protein is CASSAPGAGELFF.

J is TRBJ2-3 and V is TRBV13, with 7 bases identical to TRBD2. J lost 0 bases, V lost 6 bases, and 12 bases had no gene match. The CDR3 has 17 amino acids. Germline V gene sequence: CDR1 PRHDT, CDR2 FYEKMQ (reference sequence). As DNA, the CDR3 is TGTGCCAGCAGAGACGAGGGCGGCGGGGGTAGCACAGATACGCAGTATTTT. As protein: CASRDEGGGGSTDTQYF.

The rearrangement links TRBV15 to TRBJ1-5; weak D call: TRBD1 (6 bases). The CDR3 length is 14 residues. Germline CDR1 LNHNV, CDR2 YYDKDF (reference sequence). Trimming stripped 2 bases from V and 7 bases from J, with 12 bases between. CDR3 amino acids: CATSRPTGLQPQHF. For the CDR3, the DNA is TGTGCCACCAGCAGACCCACAGGGTTACAGCCCCAGCATTTT. The variable domain in full, completed from reference TRBV15 and TRBJ1-5, reads DAMVIQNPRYQVTQFGKPVTLSCSQTLNHNVMYWYQQKSSQAPKLLFHYYDKDFNNEADTPDNFQSRRPNTSFCFLDIRSPGLGDTAMYLCATSRPTGLQPQHFGDGTRLSIL.

This clone was counted a few times. V usage is TRBV19 and J usage is TRBJ2-1; 7 positions agree with TRBD1. The CDR3 covers 16 residues. Germline-derived CDR1 and CDR2 are LNHDA and SQIVND (reference sequence). V shed 3 bases and J 7 bases; nucleotides not matched to a gene: 12. CDR3 in amino acids: CASSMEIGSGGNEQFF. The CDR3 DNA sequence: TGTGCCAGTAGTATGGAAATCGGTTCAGGGGGAAATGAGCAGTTCTTC.

This clone was recorded a few times. The chain joins TRBV7-9 to TRBJ1-4; 7 nucleotides agree with TRBD1. Germline-derived CDR1 and CDR2 are SEHNR and FQNEAQ (reference sequence). V shed 1 base and J 8 bases; nucleotides not matched to a gene: 10. This CDR3 comprises 16 residues. The CDR3 bases are TGTGCCAGCAGCTTAGGGACAGGTCCGAGTAGGGAAAAACTGTTTTTT. Protein sequence: CASSLGTGPSREKLFF.

This chain connects TRBV5-4 to TRBJ2-1; no firm D call. This CDR3 has 13 amino acids. V lost 0 bases, J lost 4 bases, and 5 bases lay in between. Germline CDR1 is SGHNT and CDR2 is YYREEE (reference sequence). In DNA form, the CDR3 reads TGTGCCAGCAGCTTGGAAGAGTACAATGAGCAGTTCTTC. Translated: CASSLEEYNEQFF.

This clone was found a few times. V is TRBV12-3 or TRBV12-4 and J is TRBJ1-5; no definite D call. V was shortened by 5 bases and J by 7 bases, with 12 bases between the two germline ends. The CDR3 contains 13 residues. CDR3 coding DNA: TGTGCCAGCAGTCAAACACCACCCCAGCCCCAGCATTTT. Translating it yields CASSQTPPQPQHF.

This clone was recorded a few times. The rearrangement uses TRBV2 and TRBJ1-1; D is uncertain. The CDR3 has 15 residues. CDR1 is SNHLY, CDR2 FYNNEI, per germline. V lost 3 bases and J 2 bases, leaving 13 bases between the germline ends. In nucleotides, the CDR3 is TGTGCCAGCAGTGAGGTAGGCAGACTAAACACTGAAGCTTTCTTT. This encodes CASSEVGRLNTEAFF. Supplemented by reference TRBV2 and TRBJ1-1, the full variable domain reads EPEVTQTPSHQVTQMGQEVILRCVPISNHLYFYWYRQILGQKVEFLVSFYNNEISEKSEIFDDQFSVERPDGSNFTLKIRSTKLEDSAMYFCASSEVGRLNTEAFFGQGTRLTVV.

This chain links TRBV13 with TRBJ1-5; 9 bases align to TRBD1. CDR3 length: 14 amino acids. V lost 5 bases, J lost 7 bases, and 6 bases stayed unmatched. CDR1 and CDR2 from the germline V gene are PRHDT and FYEKMQ (reference sequence). The CDR3: CASSPGQGYQPQHF. The CDR3 DNA follows: TGTGCCAGCAGCCCTGGACAGGGGTACCAGCCCCAGCATTTT.

The count of this clone is one. This chain uses TRBV7-9 with TRBJ1-1; the match to TRBD1 covers 7 bases. The V gene's germline CDR1 is SEHNR and CDR2 FQNEAQ (reference sequence). This CDR3 is 15 amino acids long. V was pared by 5 bases and J by 5 bases, with 11 bases of the junction left unmatched. In DNA form, the CDR3 reads TGTGCCAGCAGCGCCATAAACCGGGACAGAACTGAAGCTTTCTTT. It translates to CASSAINRDRTEAFF. Drawing the rest from reference TRBV7-9 and TRBJ1-1, the complete variable domain is DTGVSQNPRHKITKRGQNVTFRCDPISEHNRLYWYRQTLGQGPEFLTYFQNEAQLEKSRLLSDRFSAERPKGSFSTLEIQRTEQGDSAMYLCASSAINRDRTEAFFGQGTRLTVV.

V is TRBV30 and J is TRBJ2-1; the match to TRBD2 covers 8 bases. Germline V gene sequence: CDR1 GTSNPN, CDR2 SVGIG (reference sequence). Germline trimming cut 8 bases from V and 7 bases from J; bases unmatched to any gene: 13. The CDR3 length is 14 residues. CDR3 residues: CARSTGGANNEQFF. CDR3 sequence (DNA): TGTGCCCGAAGTACCGGGGGGGCCAATAATGAGCAGTTCTTC.